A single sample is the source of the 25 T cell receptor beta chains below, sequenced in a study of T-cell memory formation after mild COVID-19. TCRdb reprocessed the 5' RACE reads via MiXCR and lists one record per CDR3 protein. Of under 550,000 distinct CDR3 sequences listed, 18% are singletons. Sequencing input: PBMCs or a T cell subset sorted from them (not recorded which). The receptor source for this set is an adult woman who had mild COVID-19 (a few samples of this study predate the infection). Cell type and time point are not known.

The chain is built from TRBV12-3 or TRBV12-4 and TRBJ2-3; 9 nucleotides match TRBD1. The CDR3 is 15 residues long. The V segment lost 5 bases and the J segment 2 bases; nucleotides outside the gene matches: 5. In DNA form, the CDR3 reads TGTGCCAGCAGTGTACGGGACAGGGACACAGATACGCAGTATTTT. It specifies CASSVRDRDTDTQYF.

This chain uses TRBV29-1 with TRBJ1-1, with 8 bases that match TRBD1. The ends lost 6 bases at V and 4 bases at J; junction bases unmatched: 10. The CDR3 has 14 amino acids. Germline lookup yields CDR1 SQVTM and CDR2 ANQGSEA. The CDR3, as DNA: TGCAGCGTCCTGCGGACAGGGTCGGGCACTGAAGCTTTCTTT. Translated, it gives CSVLRTGSGTEAFF.

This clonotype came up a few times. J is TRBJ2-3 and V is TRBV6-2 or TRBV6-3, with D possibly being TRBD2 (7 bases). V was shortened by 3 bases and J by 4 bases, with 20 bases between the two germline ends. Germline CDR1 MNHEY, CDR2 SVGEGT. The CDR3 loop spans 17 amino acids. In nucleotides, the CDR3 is TGTGCCAGCAGTTATGGAGCCTTCCGGGGGGCGCCAGATACGCAGTATTTT. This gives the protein CASSYGAFRGAPDTQYF.

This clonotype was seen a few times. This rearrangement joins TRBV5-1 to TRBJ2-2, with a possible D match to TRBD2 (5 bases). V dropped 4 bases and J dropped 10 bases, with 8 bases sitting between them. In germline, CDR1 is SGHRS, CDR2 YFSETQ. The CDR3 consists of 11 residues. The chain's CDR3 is CASSVDLELFF. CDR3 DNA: TGCGCCAGCAGCGTGGACTTGGAGCTGTTTTTT.

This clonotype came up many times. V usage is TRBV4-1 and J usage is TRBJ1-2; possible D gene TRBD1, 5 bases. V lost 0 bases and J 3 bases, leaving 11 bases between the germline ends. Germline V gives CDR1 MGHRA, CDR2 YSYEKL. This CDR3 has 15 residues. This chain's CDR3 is CASSQEGQGHYGYTF. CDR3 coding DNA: TGCGCCAGCAGCCAAGAGGGTCAGGGTCACTATGGCTACACCTTC.

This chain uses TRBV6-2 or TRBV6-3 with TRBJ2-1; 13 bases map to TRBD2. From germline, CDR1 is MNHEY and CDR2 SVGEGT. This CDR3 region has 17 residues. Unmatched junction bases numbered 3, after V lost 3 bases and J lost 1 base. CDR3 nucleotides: TGTGCCAGCAGTTATACTAGCGGGAGGGCGTCCTACAATGAGCAGTTCTTC. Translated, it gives CASSYTSGRASYNEQFF.

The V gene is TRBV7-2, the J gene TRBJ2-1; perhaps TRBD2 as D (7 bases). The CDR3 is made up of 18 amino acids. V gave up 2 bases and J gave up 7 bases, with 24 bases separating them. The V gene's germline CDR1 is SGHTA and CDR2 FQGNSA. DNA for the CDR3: TGTGCCAGCAGCTTACCCCGACTGGGGGGGGCGACTCGGAATGAGCAGTTCTTC. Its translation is CASSLPRLGGATRNEQFF.

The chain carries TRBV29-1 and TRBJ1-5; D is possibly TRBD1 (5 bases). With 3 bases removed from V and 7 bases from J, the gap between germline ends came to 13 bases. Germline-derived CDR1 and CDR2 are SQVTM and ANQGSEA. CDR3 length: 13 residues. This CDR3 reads CSVDLGRGQPQHF. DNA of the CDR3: TGCAGCGTTGATTTGGGGCGAGGGCAGCCCCAGCATTTT. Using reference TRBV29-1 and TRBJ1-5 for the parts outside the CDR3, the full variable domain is SAVISQKPSRDICQRGTSLTIQCQVDSQVTMMFWYRQQPGQSLTLIATANQGSEATYESGFVIDKFPISRPNLTFSTLTVSNMSPEDSSIYLCSVDLGRGQPQHFGDGTRLSIL.

The CDR3 DNA reads TGTGCCAGCAGCAGGGAGAGCCCACTATACAATGAGCAGTTCTTC. Protein: CASSRESPLYNEQFF. This rearrangement joins TRBV6-5 to TRBJ2-1; either TRBD1 or TRBD2 may fit D (5 bases each). The germline V and J ends were trimmed by 6 bases and 4 bases, with 16 bases remaining between them. Germline values: CDR1 MNHEY, CDR2 SVGAGI. There are 15 residues in the CDR3.

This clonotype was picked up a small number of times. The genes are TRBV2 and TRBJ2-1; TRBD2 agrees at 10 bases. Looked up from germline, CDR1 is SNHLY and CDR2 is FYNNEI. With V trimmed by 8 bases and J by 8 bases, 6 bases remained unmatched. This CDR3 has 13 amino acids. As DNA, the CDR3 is TGTGCCAGCTTCAGCGGGGGGGCGTATGAGCAGTTCTTC. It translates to CASFSGGAYEQFF.

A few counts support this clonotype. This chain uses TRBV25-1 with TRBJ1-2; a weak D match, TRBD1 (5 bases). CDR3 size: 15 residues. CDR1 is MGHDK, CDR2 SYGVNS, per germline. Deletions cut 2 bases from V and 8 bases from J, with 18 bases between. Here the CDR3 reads CASSEPGTQIRGYTF. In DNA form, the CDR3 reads TGTGCCAGCAGTGAACCGGGGACCCAAATAAGGGGCTACACCTTC.

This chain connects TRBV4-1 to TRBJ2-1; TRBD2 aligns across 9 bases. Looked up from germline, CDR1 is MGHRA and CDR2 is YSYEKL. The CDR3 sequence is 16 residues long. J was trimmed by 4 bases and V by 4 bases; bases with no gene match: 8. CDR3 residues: CASSRPAGGSYNEQFF. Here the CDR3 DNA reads TGCGCCAGCAGCCGCCCGGCGGGGGGGTCTTACAATGAGCAGTTCTTC.

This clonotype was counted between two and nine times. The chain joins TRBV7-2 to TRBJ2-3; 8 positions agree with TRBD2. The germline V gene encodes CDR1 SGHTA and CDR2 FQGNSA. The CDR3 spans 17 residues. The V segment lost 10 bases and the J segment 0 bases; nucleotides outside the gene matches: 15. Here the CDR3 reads CATLRGTSGPSTDTQYF. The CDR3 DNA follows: TGTGCCACCCTAAGGGGTACTAGCGGCCCTAGCACAGATACGCAGTATTTT.

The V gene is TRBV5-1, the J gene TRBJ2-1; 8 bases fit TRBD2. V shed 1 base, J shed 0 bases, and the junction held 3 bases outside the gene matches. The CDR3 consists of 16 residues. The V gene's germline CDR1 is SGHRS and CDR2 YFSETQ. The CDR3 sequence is CASSLWLAGSYNEQFF. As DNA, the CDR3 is TGCGCCAGCAGCTTGTGGCTAGCGGGCTCCTACAATGAGCAGTTCTTC. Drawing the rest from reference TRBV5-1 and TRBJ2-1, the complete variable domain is KAGVTQTPRYLIKTRGQQVTLSCSPISGHRSVSWYQQTPGQGLQFLFEYFSETQRNKGNFPGRFSGRQFSNSRSEMNVSTLELGDSALYLCASSLWLAGSYNEQFFGPGTRLTVL.

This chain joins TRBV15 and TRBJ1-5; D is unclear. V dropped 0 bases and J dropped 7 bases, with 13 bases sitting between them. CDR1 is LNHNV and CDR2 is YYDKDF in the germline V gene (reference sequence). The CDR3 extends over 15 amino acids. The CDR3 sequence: CATSRDLAGSQPQHF. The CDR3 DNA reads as TGTGCCACCAGCAGAGATTTAGCGGGGTCGCAGCCCCAGCATTTT.

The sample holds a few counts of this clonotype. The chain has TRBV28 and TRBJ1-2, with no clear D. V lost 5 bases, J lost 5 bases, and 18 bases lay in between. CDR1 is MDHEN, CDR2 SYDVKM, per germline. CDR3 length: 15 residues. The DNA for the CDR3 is TGTGCCAGCAGTCCCTATGGTGAAGTCCCATATGGCTACACCTTC. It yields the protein CASSPYGEVPYGYTF.

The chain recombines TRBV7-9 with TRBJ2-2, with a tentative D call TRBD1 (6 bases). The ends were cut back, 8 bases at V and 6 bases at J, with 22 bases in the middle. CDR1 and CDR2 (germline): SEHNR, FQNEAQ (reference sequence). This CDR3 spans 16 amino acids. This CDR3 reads CASGPQGIGMAGELFF. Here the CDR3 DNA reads TGTGCCAGCGGACCACAGGGAATTGGGATGGCCGGGGAGCTGTTTTTT.

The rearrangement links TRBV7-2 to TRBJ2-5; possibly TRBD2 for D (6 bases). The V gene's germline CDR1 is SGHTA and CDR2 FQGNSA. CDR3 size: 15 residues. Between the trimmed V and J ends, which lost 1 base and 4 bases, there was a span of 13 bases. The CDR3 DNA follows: TGTGCCAGCAGCTTAGGACCCCGGACTACAGAGACCCAGTACTTC. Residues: CASSLGPRTTETQYF.

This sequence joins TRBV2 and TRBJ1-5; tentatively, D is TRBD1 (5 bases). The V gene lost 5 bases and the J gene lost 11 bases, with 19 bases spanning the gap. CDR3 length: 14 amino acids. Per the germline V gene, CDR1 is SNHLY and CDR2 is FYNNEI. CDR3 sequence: CASSLTDGVSTQHF. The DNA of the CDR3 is TGTGCCAGCAGTTTGACAGACGGGGTCAGTACCCAGCATTTT.

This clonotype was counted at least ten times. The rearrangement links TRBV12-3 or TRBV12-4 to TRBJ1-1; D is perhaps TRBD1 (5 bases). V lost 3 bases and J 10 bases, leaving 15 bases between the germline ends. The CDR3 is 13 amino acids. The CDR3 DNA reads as TGTGCCAGCAGTTTGTCCGGGGCGAGGGGAGCTTTCTTT. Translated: CASSLSGARGAFF.

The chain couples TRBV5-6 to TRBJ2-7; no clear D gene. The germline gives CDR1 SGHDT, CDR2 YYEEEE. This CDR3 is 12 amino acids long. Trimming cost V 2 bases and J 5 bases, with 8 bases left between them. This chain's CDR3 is CASSFSTNEQYF. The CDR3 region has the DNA TGTGCCAGCAGCTTCTCCACGAACGAGCAGTACTTC.

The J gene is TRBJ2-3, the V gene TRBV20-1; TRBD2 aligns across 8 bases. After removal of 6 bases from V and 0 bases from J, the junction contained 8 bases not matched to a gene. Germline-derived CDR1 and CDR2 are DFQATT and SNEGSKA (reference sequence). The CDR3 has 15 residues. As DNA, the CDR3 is TGCAGTGCCGGAGGGACTAGTCCCAGCACAGATACGCAGTATTTT. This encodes CSAGGTSPSTDTQYF.

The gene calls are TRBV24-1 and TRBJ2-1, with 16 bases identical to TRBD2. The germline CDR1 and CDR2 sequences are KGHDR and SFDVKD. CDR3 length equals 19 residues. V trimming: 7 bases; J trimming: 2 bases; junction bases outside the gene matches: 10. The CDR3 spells CATSGTSGGAGLAYNEQFF. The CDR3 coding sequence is TGTGCCACCAGCGGGACTAGCGGGGGGGCGGGTCTCGCCTACAATGAGCAGTTCTTC.

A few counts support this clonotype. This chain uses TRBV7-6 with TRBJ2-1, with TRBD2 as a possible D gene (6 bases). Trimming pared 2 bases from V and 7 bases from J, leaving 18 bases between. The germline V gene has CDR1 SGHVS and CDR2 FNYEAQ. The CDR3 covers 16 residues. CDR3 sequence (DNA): TGTGCCAGCAGCTTAAAAGCCACCGGGACTTTGAATGAGCAGTTCTTC. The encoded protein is CASSLKATGTLNEQFF.

This chain's CDR3 is CASRVFGQPQHF. The CDR3 region has the DNA TGTGCCAGCCGGGTATTCGGTCAGCCCCAGCATTTT. The rearrangement joins TRBV12-3 or TRBV12-4 to TRBJ1-5; D not certain. The V end lost 8 bases, the J end lost 6 bases, and 11 bases lay between the germline ends. This CDR3 region has 12 residues.